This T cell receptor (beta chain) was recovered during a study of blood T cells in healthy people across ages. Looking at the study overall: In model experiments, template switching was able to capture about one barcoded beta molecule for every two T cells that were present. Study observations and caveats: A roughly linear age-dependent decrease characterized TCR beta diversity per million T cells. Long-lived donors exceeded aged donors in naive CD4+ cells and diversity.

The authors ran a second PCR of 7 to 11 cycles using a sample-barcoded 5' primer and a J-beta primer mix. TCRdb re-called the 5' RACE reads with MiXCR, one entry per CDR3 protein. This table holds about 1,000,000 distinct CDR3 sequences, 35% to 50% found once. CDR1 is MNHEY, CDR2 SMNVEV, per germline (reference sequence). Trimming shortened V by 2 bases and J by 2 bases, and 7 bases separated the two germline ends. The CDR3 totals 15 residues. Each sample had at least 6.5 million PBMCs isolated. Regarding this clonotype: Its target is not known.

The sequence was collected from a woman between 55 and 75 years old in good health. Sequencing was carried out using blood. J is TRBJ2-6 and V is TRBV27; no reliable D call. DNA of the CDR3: TGTGCCAGCAGTTTAATTCAGCCTGGGGCCAACGTCCTGACTTTC. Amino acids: CASSLIQPGANVLTF.